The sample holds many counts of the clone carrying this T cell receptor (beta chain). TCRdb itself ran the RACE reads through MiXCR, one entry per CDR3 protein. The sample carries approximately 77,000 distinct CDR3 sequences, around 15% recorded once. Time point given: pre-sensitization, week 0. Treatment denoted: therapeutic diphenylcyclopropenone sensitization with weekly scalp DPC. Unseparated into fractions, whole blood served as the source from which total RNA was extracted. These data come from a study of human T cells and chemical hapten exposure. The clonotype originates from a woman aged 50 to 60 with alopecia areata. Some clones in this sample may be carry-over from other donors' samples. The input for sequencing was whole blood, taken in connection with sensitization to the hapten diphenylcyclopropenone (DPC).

The CDR3 reads CATSTSGAGRTDTQYF. CDR3 nucleotide sequence: TGTGCCACCAGCACATCGGGGGCGGGGCGCACAGATACGCAGTATTTT. The J gene is TRBJ2-3, the V gene TRBV15; D may correspond to TRBD1 or TRBD2 (6 bases each). CDR1 LNHNV and CDR2 YYDKDF come from the germline V gene (reference sequence). The V end lost 4 bases, the J end lost 1 base, and 15 bases lay between the germline ends. This CDR3 is 16 amino acids long.